A single sample is the source of the 3 T cell receptor beta chains below, sequenced in a study of T cells after yellow fever vaccination. Each CDR3 protein gets one entry after TCRdb re-called the 5' RACE reads with MiXCR. Of about 120,000 distinct CDR3 sequences in the sample, about 8.2% were seen once. This material consisted of CD8+ T cells sorted from PBMCs, taken on the day of the yellow fever booster vaccination. All receptors derive from a man aged 18 to 35 who received the YFV17D yellow fever vaccine.

The chain employs TRBV7-2 and TRBJ2-4; 8 positions match TRBD1. CDR3 length: 12 amino acids. CDR1 SGHTA and CDR2 FQGNSA come from the germline V gene. The ends lost 5 bases at V and 7 bases at J; junction bases unmatched: 1. As DNA, the CDR3 is TGTGCCAGCAGCGGGGACAGGAACATTCAGTACTTC. Translating gives CASSGDRNIQYF. Variable domain in full (rest from reference TRBV7-2 and TRBJ2-4): GAGVSQSPSNKVTEKGKDVELRCDPISGHTALYWYRQSLGQGLEFLIYFQGNSAPDKSGLPSDRFSAERTGGSVSTLTIQRTQQEDSAVYLCASSGDRNIQYFGAGTRLSVL.

The chain links TRBV5-1 to TRBJ2-7; no definite D call. Germline V CDR1 and CDR2: SGHRS, YFSETQ. This CDR3 has 13 amino acids. Trimming left V 2 bases short and J 3 bases short, with 9 bases between. CDR3 DNA: TGCGCCAGCAGCTTTGGGAAGGGCTACGAGCAGTACGTC. Residues: CASSFGKGYEQYV.

This clonotype was picked up a small number of times. The V gene is TRBV7-8, the J gene TRBJ2-7; maybe TRBD2 (5 bases). V was pared by 5 bases and J by 7 bases, with 15 bases between. Germline values: CDR1 SGHVS, CDR2 FQNEAQ. CDR3 length: 13 residues. The CDR3 DNA reads as TGTGCCAGCAGCCCAAACGAGGGCTGGGAGCAGTACGTC. Translation gives CASSPNEGWEQYV.